The entry below describes one T cell receptor (beta chain). The antigen remains unidentified. Between days 10 and 11 of culture, CD4+ T cells were separated out. The sample originates from a study of vaccination effects on CD4 cells after COVID-19. On the study more broadly: Viral peptide pool expansion of antigen-specific CD4+ T cells preceded sequencing in the ViraFEST assay. Researchers reported culturing 1.5 million to 2 million PBMC in each well, adding about 11 IU/ml IL-2 and around 9.1 ug/ml peptides. Overall study findings and caveats: Clonal contraction was marked in infection- and vaccine-induced clones late after vaccination.

Trimming took 3 bases from V and 2 from J; bases not matched to a gene: 8. Germline lookup yields CDR1 LNHDA and CDR2 SQIVND (reference sequence). This CDR3 comprises 17 residues. The repertoire was sequenced with immunoSEQ multiplex PCR; TCRdb's copy has only in-frame clones and lacks some. Of around 35,000 clones detected, about four fifths appear once; the ten largest clones hold roughly 3.1%. The source was CD4+ T cells from PBMCs cultured without peptide, collected before COVID-19 vaccination. The V gene is TRBV19, the J gene TRBJ2-3; TRBD2 agrees at 10 bases. The receptor was isolated from a human donor who received a COVID-19 vaccine. For the CDR3, the DNA is TGTGCCAGTAGTATTACGCCGAGCGGGAGGGCCACAGATACGCAGTATTTT. Its translation is CASSITPSGRATDTQYF.